Each of the 18 T cell receptor beta chains below was sequenced from the same sample in a study of T cells in tuberculosis. Produced via immunoSEQ multiplex PCR; TCRdb's table is partial and in-frame only. This table has 30,000 to 35,000 clones, 95% to 97% appearing once. Source material: PBMCs. These receptors originate from a donor aged 5-35 years with latent tuberculosis or without tuberculosis infection.

J is TRBJ2-7 and V is TRBV27; 9 positions agree with TRBD1. The junction had 8 bases not matched to a gene; V was cut back by 2 bases and J by 6 bases. Germline CDR1 is MNHEY and CDR2 is SMNVEV (reference sequence). This CDR3 comprises 15 residues. The CDR3 DNA reads as TGTGCCAGCAGTTTAGTAGCACAGGGGGCGCGCGAGCAGTACTTC. It specifies CASSLVAQGAREQYF.

The V and J genes are TRBV6-5 and TRBJ2-1; TRBD1 might be the D (6 bases). Germline lookup yields CDR1 MNHEY and CDR2 SVGAGI. V lost 0 bases and J 3 bases, leaving 12 bases between the germline ends. The CDR3 sequence is 16 residues long. The CDR3 coding sequence is TGTGCCAGCAGTTACTCGTCAGGGGCCTACTACAATGAGCAGTTCTTC. This codes for CASSYSSGAYYNEQFF.

This rearrangement joins TRBV5-4 to TRBJ2-7; 11 bases match TRBD2. The CDR3 runs 15 residues. V shed 8 bases and J 5 bases; nucleotides not matched to a gene: 12. Germline CDR1 and CDR2: SGHNT and YYREEE (reference sequence). The DNA of the CDR3 is TGTGCCAGTAGCATTCTAGCGGGGGGTTTCCACGAGCAGTACTTC. Protein sequence: CASSILAGGFHEQYF.

The rearrangement links TRBV27 to TRBJ1-2; D is undetermined. Germline assignment: CDR1 MNHEY and CDR2 SMNVEV (reference sequence). This CDR3 is built from 13 residues. V was shortened by 5 bases and J by 4 bases, with 11 bases between the two germline ends. The CDR3 reads CASSPGILYGYTF. CDR3 DNA sequence: TGTGCCAGCAGTCCGGGAATCCTCTATGGCTACACCTTC.

The J gene is TRBJ2-3, the V gene TRBV19; D not certain. The V gene lost 2 bases and the J gene lost 0 bases, with 6 bases spanning the gap. CDR3 size: 14 residues. From germline, CDR1 is LNHDA and CDR2 SQIVND (reference sequence). CDR3 residues: CASSITWSTDTQYF. The CDR3 nucleotides read TGTGCCAGTAGTATAACTTGGAGCACAGATACGCAGTATTTT.

The chain links TRBV10-3 to TRBJ1-4; 7 nucleotides line up with TRBD1. V shed 2 bases and J 8 bases; nucleotides not matched to a gene: 11. This CDR3 comprises 16 residues. Germline V gene sequence: CDR1 ENHRY, CDR2 SYGVKD. CDR3 sequence (DNA): TGTGCCATCAGTGAGGCTACTACAGGGGATGCCGAAAAACTGTTTTTT. It translates to CAISEATTGDAEKLFF.

This clone appeared a single time. V usage is TRBV5-1 and J usage is TRBJ1-2, with 9 bases matching TRBD1. V dropped 4 bases and J dropped 2; count of bases not matched to a gene: 6. CDR1 SGHRS and CDR2 YFSETQ come from the germline V gene. This CDR3 has 15 amino acids. The CDR3 coding sequence is TGCGCCAGCAGCCGTACCGACAGGGGGAACTATGGCTACACCTTC. Encoded protein: CASSRTDRGNYGYTF.

V is TRBV5-1 and J is TRBJ2-1; 11 bases agree with TRBD2. Germline trimming cut 4 bases from V and 4 bases from J; bases unmatched to any gene: 4. CDR1 is SGHRS, CDR2 YFSETQ, per germline. The CDR3 runs 15 residues. This CDR3 reads CASSLTSGGYNEQFF. CDR3 bases: TGCGCCAGCAGCCTTACTAGCGGGGGATACAATGAGCAGTTCTTC.

This chain's CDR3 is CASSDSSSGDYNEQFF. As DNA, the CDR3 is TGTGCCAGCAGTGACTCGAGTAGCGGGGACTACAATGAGCAGTTCTTC. The chain has TRBV6-4 and TRBJ2-1, with 8 bases lining up with TRBD2. Germline CDR1 is MRHNA and CDR2 is SNTAGT. This CDR3 is built from 16 residues. J was trimmed by 3 bases and V by 0 bases; bases with no gene match: 4.

The CDR3 sequence is CASGTSGTRTDTQYF. The CDR3 bases are TGTGCCAGCGGGACTAGCGGAACTCGCACAGATACGCAGTATTTT. J is TRBJ2-3 and V is TRBV2, with 11 bases lining up with TRBD2. This CDR3 has 15 amino acids. V was clipped by 8 bases and J by 1 base; unmatched bases: 5. Germline loops: CDR1 SNHLY, CDR2 FYNNEI. The entire variable domain, with the rest obtained from reference TRBV2 and TRBJ2-3, is as follows: EPEVTQTPSHQVTQMGQEVILRCVPISNHLYFYWYRQILGQKVEFLVSFYNNEISEKSEIFDDQFSVERPDGSNFTLKIRSTKLEDSAMYFCASGTSGTRTDTQYFGPGTRLTVL.

This chain joins TRBV27 and TRBJ2-1; a possible D gene is TRBD1 (5 bases). There are 13 residues in the CDR3. The V gene lost 4 bases and the J gene lost 3 bases, with 7 bases spanning the gap. Germline-derived CDR1 and CDR2 are MNHEY and SMNVEV (reference sequence). CDR3 residues: CASSWTRYNEQFF. CDR3 bases: TGTGCCAGCAGTTGGACACGCTACAATGAGCAGTTCTTC.

This chain joins TRBV4-2 and TRBJ1-2; no clear D. V lost 1 base and J lost 8, with 17 bases in between. Germline V gene sequence: CDR1 LGHNA, CDR2 YNFKEQ. This CDR3 spans 15 amino acids. The CDR3 nucleotides read TGTGCCAGCAGCCAAGGACTTGGGTGGGTTCAGGGCTACACCTTC. It encodes CASSQGLGWVQGYTF.

This clone is a singleton in its sample. This chain connects TRBV27 to TRBJ2-5, with 9 bases aligning to TRBD1. Germline-derived CDR1 and CDR2 are MNHEY and SMNVEV (reference sequence). This CDR3 comprises 16 residues. Trimming at V came to 4 bases and at J to 5 bases, leaving 11 bases not matched to a gene. The CDR3 DNA sequence: TGTGCCAGCAGTTCCAAAATGACTGACAGGGGGGAGACCCAGTACTTC. Its translation is CASSSKMTDRGETQYF.

The V call is TRBV7-2, the J call TRBJ2-7; the D gene is possibly TRBD2 (5 bases). Germline V gene lookup returns CDR1 SGHTA and CDR2 FQGNSA. The V and J ends lost 5 bases and 0 bases respectively, with 14 bases between them. The CDR3 is 15 residues long. This CDR3 is CASSQTAANSYEQYF. As DNA, the CDR3 is TGTGCCAGCAGCCAAACAGCGGCTAACTCCTACGAGCAGTACTTC.

The rearrangement uses TRBV29-1 and TRBJ1-2, with 10 bases that match TRBD1. Germline V gene lookup returns CDR1 SQVTM and CDR2 ANQGSEA. V was pared by 7 bases and J by 8 bases, with 10 bases of the junction left unmatched. CDR3 length: 13 residues. CDR3 coding DNA: TGCAGCGACAACGGGGACAGGGGAGAAGGCTACACCTTC. This sequence encodes CSDNGDRGEGYTF. Using reference TRBV29-1 and TRBJ1-2 for the parts outside the CDR3, the full variable domain is SAVISQKPSRDICQRGTSLTIQCQVDSQVTMMFWYRQQPGQSLTLIATANQGSEATYESGFVIDKFPISRPNLTFSTLTVSNMSPEDSSIYLCSDNGDRGEGYTFGSGTRLTVV.

V is TRBV6-5 and J is TRBJ1-3; the D is unclear. The CDR3 consists of 11 residues. Per the germline V gene, CDR1 is MNHEY and CDR2 is SVGAGI. Between the trimmed V and J ends, which lost 7 bases and 7 bases, there was a span of 8 bases. The CDR3 DNA sequence: TGTGCCAGCAAAGAACGGAACACCATATATTTT. Translating gives CASKERNTIYF.

This sequence joins TRBV7-2 and TRBJ2-1; a weak D match, TRBD1 (6 bases). The V gene lost 3 bases and the J gene lost 3 bases, with 9 bases spanning the gap. The germline V gene has CDR1 SGHTA and CDR2 FQGNSA. The CDR3 spans 14 residues. The CDR3 sequence is CASSLGRGYNEQFF. CDR3 in DNA: TGTGCCAGCAGCTTGGGCAGGGGCTACAATGAGCAGTTCTTC.

The rearrangement joins TRBV19 to TRBJ1-3; 7 nucleotides align to TRBD1. The CDR3 extends over 15 amino acids. Germline V CDR1 and CDR2: LNHDA, SQIVND (reference sequence). The trim removed 6 bases at V and 0 bases at J, leaving 5 bases unmatched. CDR3 bases: TGTGCCAGTAGGCTGGGACAGCTCTCTGGAAACACCATATATTTT. Its translation is CASRLGQLSGNTIYF.